One sample yielded the 4 T cell receptor beta chains listed below, sequenced in a study of T cell repertoires in cytomegalovirus infection. Their recognized antigens are unknown. MiXCR, run by TCRdb on the reads, gives a single entry per CDR3 protein. This table has fewer than 1,000,000 distinct CDR3 sequences, about 33% appearing once. The sample was cultured CD8+ T cells from PBMCs, taken from culture after CMV antigen stimulation. The source is a human donor in good health (CMV status not recorded). Some clones in this sample may be carry-over from other donors' samples.

The chain uses TRBV19 and TRBJ1-2, with a tentative D call TRBD1 (5 bases). CDR3 length: 15 residues. Germline V lookup: CDR1 LNHDA, CDR2 SQIVND (reference sequence). CDR3 region: CVSRQSHFSNYGYTF. The CDR3 nucleotides are TGTGTCAGCAGACAGTCACATTTCTCTAACTATGGCTACACCTTC.

The rearrangement uses TRBV7-9 and TRBJ1-6; the D gene is possibly TRBD1 (6 bases). The CDR3 length is 15 residues. Germline V CDR1 and CDR2: SEHNR, FQNEAQ (reference sequence). V was pared by 2 bases and J by 9 bases, with 14 bases between. The CDR3 DNA follows: TGTGCCAGCAGCTTACGGCAGGGGCTGGGTTCACCCCTCCACTTT. Translation gives CASSLRQGLGSPLHF.

This sequence joins TRBV6-2 or TRBV6-3 and TRBJ1-2; D is perhaps TRBD1 (5 bases). Looked up from germline, CDR1 is MNHEY and CDR2 is SVGEGT. V lost 2 bases and J 6 bases, leaving 7 bases between the germline ends. The CDR3 is 12 amino acids. The CDR3 DNA follows: TGTGCCAGCAGTTACGAAGGGGATGGCTACACCTTC. Its translation is CASSYEGDGYTF.

This clonotype was counted at least ten times. This chain uses TRBV7-6 with TRBJ2-3; 11 bases fit TRBD2. The CDR3 has 17 amino acids. Germline V lookup: CDR1 SGHVS, CDR2 FNYEAQ. Unmatched junction bases numbered 8, after V lost 5 bases and J lost 1 base. CDR3 in amino acids: CASSPKLAGAGTDTQYF. The CDR3 nucleotides are TGTGCCAGCAGCCCCAAACTAGCGGGGGCCGGCACAGATACGCAGTATTTT.